This T cell receptor (beta chain) was sequenced during a study of T cell clonotyping in hematopoietic cell transplantation. Study-level findings and limits: Recipient TCR diversity dropped after transplant; expanded clonotypes rose from day 30 to 180. Graft donor and pretransplant recipient Inverse Simpson Index values predicted broader posttransplant TCR diversity.

As to this clone: Its target is not known.

Looked up from germline, CDR1 is MDHEN and CDR2 is SYDVKM. CDR3 length equals 12 residues. Trimming removed 7 bases at V and 7 bases at J, with 10 bases between. Generated by immunoSEQ multiplex PCR, the TCRdb table keeps only in-frame clones and is missing some. The table includes about 16,000 clones, under 90% detected once. This clonotype was sampled from a man in his fifties in good health. Some clones in this sample may be carry-over from other donors' samples. J is TRBJ1-4 and V is TRBV28, with D unresolved. Specimen: peripheral blood mononuclear cells. The CDR3 region is CASTQGGEKLFF. CDR3 bases: TGTGCCAGCACCCAAGGTGGTGAAAAACTGTTTTTT.